A single sample is the source of the 3 T cell receptor beta chains below, sequenced in a study of spatial heterogeneity in lung cancer (dated by TCRdb to between 2018 and 2021). The time point label corresponds to: sample taken at primary tumor resection. Without any cell sorting, TCR sequencing was performed on whole RNA extracted either from tumor and nontumor lung tissue or from cryopreserved PBMC samples. Library construction relied on 5' RACE. These reads were obtained on a NextSeq 500. TCRdb reprocessed the public reads (quality trimming at Q25 with fastp, clone calling with MiXCR) and kept in-frame beta chains. A single entry per CDR3 protein holds the most common genes and DNA from its merged rows. Present in this sample are more than 65,000 distinct CDR3 sequences, 10% to 15% of which were seen just once. The ten largest clones take up 4.6% of the sample. This sample comprised PBMCs, obtained at surgery. The receptors were sampled from a male donor with early-stage non-small cell lung cancer.

This clonotype occurred many times. The rearrangement joins TRBV29-1 to TRBJ1-1; no clear D gene. In germline, CDR1 is SQVTM, CDR2 ANQGSEA. Trimming shortened V by 4 bases and J by 4 bases, and 13 bases separated the two germline ends. The CDR3 has 13 amino acids. CDR3: CSVVKGFGTEAFF. The CDR3 bases are TGCAGCGTTGTCAAGGGCTTCGGCACTGAAGCTTTCTTT. Using reference TRBV29-1 and TRBJ1-1 for the parts outside the CDR3, the full variable domain is SAVISQKPSRDICQRGTSLTIQCQVDSQVTMMFWYRQQPGQSLTLIATANQGSEATYESGFVIDKFPISRPNLTFSTLTVSNMSPEDSSIYLCSVVKGFGTEAFFGQGTRLTVV.

The rearrangement uses TRBV6-1 and TRBJ1-2, with D tentatively TRBD1 (5 bases). The CDR3 totals 12 residues. Germline CDR1 MNHNS, CDR2 SASEGT. Between the trimmed V and J ends, which lost 7 bases and 4 bases, there was a span of 10 bases. The CDR3 nucleotides are TGTGCCAGCAAAGGGGAAGTCTATGGCTACACCTTC. This sequence encodes CASKGEVYGYTF.

This clonotype was counted many times. The rearrangement uses TRBV12-3 or TRBV12-4 and TRBJ1-3; the D is unclear. Trimming left V 4 bases short and J 8 bases short, with 21 bases between. The CDR3 has 16 amino acids. The CDR3 protein is CASSSTVFPREYTIYF. CDR3 coding DNA: TGTGCCAGCAGTTCCACGGTGTTTCCCCGGGAATACACCATATATTTT.